This T cell receptor (beta chain) appears in the sequencing data of a study of vaccination and CD4 T cells after COVID-19. Across the study: There were six male and four female convalescents, and two of them were Hispanic. Participants, all vaccine recipients, received two doses of either BNT162b2 or mRNA-1273.

Sample treatment: approximately 9-day PBMC culture with coronavirus spike peptide pools or control peptides (ViraFEST assay). Days 3 and 7 saw half the medium swapped for fresh IL-2 medium. Whole-study findings and limits: Spike mono-reactivity was found in 304 of 307 vaccine-specific clones from convalescent patients.

Details on this clonotype: The antigen is undetermined.

The Oncomine TCR Beta short-read assay was applied to DNA of cultured CD4+ T cells. One entry per CDR3 protein, called by TCRdb with MiXCR from the PCR reads. This sample yields approximately 20,000 distinct CDR3 sequences, of which more than 50% are seen a single time; about 10% belongs to the top ten. This CDR3 has 13 amino acids. Germline V gene data show CDR1 as LNHDA and CDR2 as SQIVND (reference sequence). V was trimmed by 3 bases and J by 5 bases, leaving 10 bases between them. The sample was CD4+ T cells from blood, cultured in vitro. The J gene is TRBJ1-1, the V gene TRBV19; D unclear. This receptor was identified in a human donor who had recovered from COVID-19. The CDR3 sequence: CASSISWGTEAFF. The CDR3 region has the DNA TGTGCCAGTAGTATTTCATGGGGAACTGAAGCTTTCTTT.